What follows are 29 T cell receptor beta chains derived from one specimen sequenced in a study of blood T cell repertoires in COVID-19. This table comes from immunoSEQ multiplex PCR, and its TCRdb copy is limited to in-frame clones, with some not included. The table records 150,000 to 200,000 clones, roughly 85% of them present only once. The sample taken for sequencing was peripheral blood. All receptors come from a human donor with acute or convalescent COVID-19. The donor label of this sample is uncertain.

Worth noting for this clone: Different DNA sequences within this sample yield the same CDR3. V usage is TRBV5-1 and J usage is TRBJ2-3; 14 bases are shared with TRBD2. The J segment lost 4 bases and the V segment lost 0 bases, leaving 1 base of the junction unmatched. The CDR3 spans 16 residues. Germline V gives CDR1 SGHRS, CDR2 YFSETQ. The CDR3 region has the DNA TGCGCCAGCAGCTTGGGACTAGCGGGGGGGCCAGATACGCAGTATTTT. Translation gives CASSLGLAGGPDTQYF.

The gene calls are TRBV21-1 and TRBJ1-5. TRBV21-1 is noted as a pseudogene. This CDR3 region has 16 residues. The CDR3 here is CASSDTGRQVGQPQHF. Written as DNA, the CDR3 is TGTGCCAGCAGCGATACGGGAAGACAAGTGGGTCAGCCCCAGCATTTT.

The chain combines TRBV1 with TRBJ2-2; the table's D gene call, TRBD2, was not cross checked with the DNA. TRBV1 is labeled a pseudogene. The CDR3 covers 14 residues. CDR3 protein: CTSPGGSCTGELFF. The CDR3 nucleotides are TGCACCAGCCCGGGGGGTTCTTGCACCGGGGAGCTGTTTTTT.

The rearrangement links TRBV6-2 or TRBV6-3 to TRBJ1-2; TRBD1 aligns across 7 bases. The ends lost 7 bases at V and 0 bases at J; junction bases unmatched: 8. In germline, CDR1 is MNHEY, CDR2 SVGEGT. The CDR3 extends over 15 amino acids. The CDR3 region has the DNA TGTGCCAGCACCCCGACAGGGAAAGCTAACTATGGCTACACCTTC. Residues: CASTPTGKANYGYTF.

This clone was observed a few times. The chain joins TRBV19 to TRBJ1-6, with 10 bases fitting TRBD1. CDR3 size: 15 residues. Germline assignment: CDR1 LNHDA and CDR2 SQIVND (reference sequence). The V gene end was trimmed by 2 bases and the J gene end by 8 bases; junction bases not matched to a gene: 3. DNA of the CDR3: TGTGCCAGTAGTATATTGGGGACAGGGGATTCACCCCTCCACTTT. Amino acid sequence: CASSILGTGDSPLHF.

This chain links TRBV6-5 with TRBJ2-1; 7 nucleotides match TRBD1. The CDR3 covers 13 residues. Trimming at V came to 5 bases and at J to 7 bases, leaving 5 bases not matched to a gene. The germline V gene encodes CDR1 MNHEY and CDR2 SVGAGI. CDR3 amino acids: CASSKPGGNEQFF. The CDR3 nucleotides read TGTGCCAGCAGTAAACCAGGGGGTAATGAGCAGTTCTTC.

CDR3 sequence (DNA): TGTGCCAGCAGCCGGACGAGGGCCGATTCACCCCTCCACTTT. Translation gives CASSRTRADSPLHF. The V and J genes are TRBV5-4 and TRBJ1-6; D is unresolved. The germline V gene encodes CDR1 SGHNT and CDR2 YYREEE (reference sequence). The CDR3 is made up of 14 amino acids. V dropped 4 bases and J dropped 8 bases, with 13 bases sitting between them.

The chain carries TRBV2 and TRBJ2-1; D is undetermined. CDR1 and CDR2 (germline): SNHLY, FYNNEI. Between the trimmed V and J ends, which lost 5 bases and 7 bases, there was a span of 18 bases. CDR3 length equals 15 residues. This CDR3 reads CASSLRRSPGNEQFF. The CDR3 nucleotides are TGTGCCAGCAGTCTTCGGCGGTCTCCCGGGAATGAGCAGTTCTTC.

J is TRBJ1-1 and V is TRBV19; D uncertain. CDR1 is LNHDA and CDR2 is SQIVND in the germline V gene (reference sequence). This CDR3 has 14 amino acids. V lost 6 bases and J 1 base, leaving 12 bases between the germline ends. The CDR3 is CASSPLGQNTEAFF. CDR3 bases: TGTGCCAGTAGCCCACTTGGGCAGAACACTGAAGCTTTCTTT.

CDR3 protein: CAVSAGLNPYNEQFF. The CDR3 DNA is TGTGCCGTGAGCGCAGGGTTAAATCCCTACAATGAGCAGTTCTTC. V usage is TRBV24-1 and J usage is TRBJ2-1, with a weak D call TRBD1 (5 bases). Looked up from germline, CDR1 is KGHDR and CDR2 is SFDVKD. V was shortened by 12 bases and J by 2 bases, with 19 bases between the two germline ends. This CDR3 spans 15 amino acids.

The chain has TRBV25-1 and TRBJ1-2; D possibly corresponds to TRBD1 (6 bases). Trimming cost V 5 bases and J 8 bases, with 12 bases left between them. The length of the CDR3 is 12 residues. Germline CDR1 MGHDK, CDR2 SYGVNS. This CDR3 is CASSSQGGGYTF. In nucleotides, the CDR3 is TGTGCCAGCAGTTCACAGGGCGGGGGCTACACCTTC.

The gene calls are TRBV4-1 and TRBJ1-5; 7 nucleotides agree with TRBD1. V dropped 1 base and J dropped 7; count of bases not matched to a gene: 10. This CDR3 spans 16 amino acids. Germline V gene sequence: CDR1 MGHRA, CDR2 YSYEKL. The DNA for the CDR3 is TGCGCCAGCAGCCAAGGATTCGGGACAGCTGCGCAGCCCCAGCATTTT. This translates into CASSQGFGTAAQPQHF.

With respect to this clone: Because the CDR3's place on the DNA is in doubt, the DNA is left out and the CDR3 is given as listed by TCRdb. This rearrangement joins TRBV12-2 to TRBJ1-5. TRBV12-2 is flagged as a pseudogene. Both ends counted, the CDR3 spans 15 residues. The CDR3 loop is CASRLVGGGNQPQHF.

V usage is TRBV7-3 and J usage is TRBJ2-7, with 7 positions matching TRBD1. The germline CDR1 and CDR2 sequences are SGHTA and FQGTGA. J lost 6 bases, V lost 5 bases, and 7 bases had no gene match. The CDR3 spans 13 residues. CDR3 nucleotide sequence: TGTGCCAGCAGCCCCGGACAGGCTAGCGAGCAGTACTTC. This encodes CASSPGQASEQYF.

This clone was seen just once. The chain carries TRBV5-1 and TRBJ1-5, with 9 bases that match TRBD1. This CDR3 has 15 residues. Germline V CDR1 and CDR2: SGHRS, YFSETQ. V lost 4 bases, J lost 3 bases, and 5 bases stayed unmatched. DNA of the CDR3: TGCGCCAGCAGCCCTACAGGGGGCACCAATCAGCCCCAGCATTTT. It codes for CASSPTGGTNQPQHF.

V and J are TRBV7-2 and TRBJ2-7; 9 bases line up with TRBD1. The germline CDR1 and CDR2 sequences are SGHTA and FQGNSA. This CDR3 region has 17 residues. With 4 bases clipped from V and 3 bases from J, the junction kept 13 bases outside the gene matches. This CDR3 is CASSWGQGEWTRYEQYF. CDR3 sequence (DNA): TGTGCCAGCAGCTGGGGACAGGGTGAGTGGACCCGCTACGAGCAGTACTTC.

The V gene is TRBV6-6, the J gene TRBJ1-1, with D perhaps matching TRBD1 (5 bases). The CDR3 contains 14 residues. V lost 1 base and J 1 base, leaving 7 bases between the germline ends. Germline values: CDR1 MNHNY, CDR2 SVGAGI (reference sequence). CDR3 amino acids: CASSYYRPNTEAFF. Written as DNA, the CDR3 is TGTGCCAGCAGTTACTACAGGCCGAACACTGAAGCTTTCTTT.

This clone turned up a few times. The chain joins TRBV7-2 to TRBJ2-1, with unresolved D. Trimming stripped 0 bases from V and 5 bases from J, with 14 bases between. The CDR3 covers 16 residues. Germline V CDR1 and CDR2: SGHTA, FQGNSA. The CDR3 coding sequence is TGTGCCAGCAGCTTAGCTCCCCTTCGCGTGGACAATGAGCAGTTCTTC. This sequence encodes CASSLAPLRVDNEQFF. Supplemented by reference TRBV7-2 and TRBJ2-1, the full variable domain reads GAGVSQSPSNKVTEKGKDVELRCDPISGHTALYWYRQSLGQGLEFLIYFQGNSAPDKSGLPSDRFSAERTGGSVSTLTIQRTQQEDSAVYLCASSLAPLRVDNEQFFGPGTRLTVL.

The chain uses TRBV19 and TRBJ2-2, with D uncertain. The CDR3 covers 15 residues. Trimming stripped 5 bases from V and 1 base from J, with 11 bases between. Germline V lookup: CDR1 LNHDA, CDR2 SQIVND (reference sequence). The CDR3 DNA reads TGTGCCAGTAGTGGAGTGACTGTGAACACCGGGGAGCTGTTTTTT. It yields the protein CASSGVTVNTGELFF.

The gene calls are TRBV5-1 and TRBJ2-1; the match to TRBD2 covers 9 bases. Germline lookup yields CDR1 SGHRS and CDR2 YFSETQ. The V segment lost 2 bases and the J segment 8 bases; nucleotides outside the gene matches: 8. The CDR3 spans 15 residues. The CDR3 region has the DNA TGCGCCAGCAGCTTTTCGGCGGGGGGGCCAGATGAGCAGTTCTTC. The encoded protein is CASSFSAGGPDEQFF.

This sequence joins TRBV7-9 and TRBJ1-5; no reliable D call. V lost 4 bases, J lost 6 bases, and 7 bases lay in between. The CDR3 is 12 amino acids. Looked up from germline, CDR1 is SEHNR and CDR2 is FQNEAQ (reference sequence). Here the CDR3 reads CASSSPGQPQHF. In nucleotides, the CDR3 is TGTGCCAGCAGCTCGCCGGGTCAGCCCCAGCATTTT.

The J gene is TRBJ1-2, the V gene TRBV10-1; D might be TRBD1 (6 bases). The CDR3 is 15 residues long. The germline CDR1 and CDR2 sequences are WNHNN and SYGVQD (reference sequence). V lost 9 bases to trimming and J lost 7 bases, with 24 bases between them. The CDR3 loop reads CASHQGSGDGGGYTF. The CDR3 DNA reads TGCGCCAGTCACCAGGGGTCAGGGGATGGCGGTGGCTACACCTTC.

J is TRBJ1-1 and V is TRBV18; 7 bases fit TRBD1. V lost 8 bases and J lost 2; bases outside the gene matches: 11. This CDR3 is 15 amino acids long. CDR1 is KGHSH, CDR2 LQKENI, per germline. The CDR3 protein is CASAQLGQLNTEAFF. CDR3 bases: TGTGCCAGCGCGCAGCTGGGACAGTTAAACACTGAAGCTTTCTTT. Together with reference TRBV18 and TRBJ1-1, the CDR3 gives the full variable domain: NAGVMQNPRHLVRRRGQEARLRCSPMKGHSHVYWYRQLPEEGLKFMVYLQKENIIDESGMPKERFSAEFPKEGPSILRIQQVVRGDSAAYFCASAQLGQLNTEAFFGQGTRLTVV.

There are a few counts of this clone. The V call is TRBV5-4, the J call TRBJ2-1; a weak D match, TRBD2 (6 bases). Germline lookup yields CDR1 SGHNT and CDR2 YYREEE (reference sequence). The CDR3 extends over 12 amino acids. Trimming removed 5 bases at V and 7 bases at J, with 10 bases between. CDR3 sequence reads: CASRRAGNEQFF. In DNA, the CDR3 is TGTGCCAGCAGGAGAGCGGGTAATGAGCAGTTCTTC.

Only a few counts were recorded for this clone. The rearrangement uses TRBV5-1 and TRBJ2-7; a possible D gene is TRBD1 (6 bases). CDR1 is SGHRS, CDR2 YFSETQ, per germline. CDR3 length equals 13 residues. The V gene lost 4 bases and the J gene lost 2 bases, with 10 bases spanning the gap. CDR3: CASSHGQTYEQYF. The DNA of the CDR3 is TGCGCCAGCAGCCACGGACAGACCTACGAGCAGTACTTC.

The genes are TRBV27 and TRBJ1-1; TRBD1 is a possible D gene (5 bases). V was cut by 4 bases and J by 2 bases, with 17 bases left in between. Germline CDR1 MNHEY, CDR2 SMNVEV (reference sequence). The CDR3 totals 16 residues. This CDR3 reads CASSSTALTGNTEAFF. CDR3 DNA: TGTGCCAGCAGTTCGACGGCCCTAACAGGCAACACTGAAGCTTTCTTT.

J is TRBJ2-1 and V is TRBV29-1, with 10 bases that match TRBD2. The CDR3 length is 16 residues. V shed 5 bases, J shed 3 bases, and the junction held 10 bases outside the gene matches. Germline V lookup: CDR1 SQVTM, CDR2 ANQGSEA. The CDR3 region is CSVLKVGLADYNEQFF. The CDR3 DNA sequence: TGCAGCGTTCTGAAGGTCGGACTAGCGGACTACAATGAGCAGTTCTTC.

The gene calls are TRBV5-4 and TRBJ2-3; no reliable D call. The CDR3 spans 13 residues. The V gene's germline CDR1 is SGHNT and CDR2 YYREEE (reference sequence). V lost 3 bases and J 1 base, leaving 6 bases between the germline ends. The CDR3 nucleotides are TGTGCCAGCAGCTCCCCAGGCACAGATACGCAGTATTTT. Its protein product is CASSSPGTDTQYF.

The chain recombines TRBV2 with TRBJ1-5; tentative D call: TRBD1 (5 bases). Germline V lookup: CDR1 SNHLY, CDR2 FYNNEI. Trimming cost V 3 bases and J 5 bases, with 11 bases left between them. The CDR3 consists of 14 residues. In DNA form, the CDR3 reads TGTGCCAGCAGTGAGGTGGGGGGAGATCAGCCCCAGCATTTT. As protein: CASSEVGGDQPQHF.